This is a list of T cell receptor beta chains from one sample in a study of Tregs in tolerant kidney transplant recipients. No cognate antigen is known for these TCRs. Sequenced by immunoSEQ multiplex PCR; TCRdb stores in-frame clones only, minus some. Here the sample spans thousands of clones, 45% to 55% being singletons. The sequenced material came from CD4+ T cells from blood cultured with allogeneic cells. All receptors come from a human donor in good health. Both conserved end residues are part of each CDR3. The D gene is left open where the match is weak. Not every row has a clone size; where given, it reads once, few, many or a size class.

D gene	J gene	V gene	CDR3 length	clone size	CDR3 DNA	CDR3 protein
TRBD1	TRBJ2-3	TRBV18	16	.	TGTGCCAGCTCACCTCTAGGGACAGCGAGCACAGATACGCAGTATTTT	CASSPLGTASTDTQYF
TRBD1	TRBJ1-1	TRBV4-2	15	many	TGTGCCAGCAGCCGCCAGGAAAGCAGGGGGGCTGAAGCTTTCTTT	CASSRQESRGAEAFF
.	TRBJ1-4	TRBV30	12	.	TGTGCCTGGACACGGGGGGACGAAAAACTGTTTTTT	CAWTRGDEKLFF
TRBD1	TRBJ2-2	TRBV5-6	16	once	TGTGCCAGCAGCATAGGACAGGGAGCGAACACCGGGGAGCTGTTTTTT	CASSIGQGANTGELFF
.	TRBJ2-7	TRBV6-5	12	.	TGTGCCAGCAGCCGGGGTCTCTACGAGCAGTACTTC	CASSRGLYEQYF
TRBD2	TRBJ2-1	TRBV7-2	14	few	TGTGCCAGCAGCAGGACTAGCGGGGCCCGTGAGCAGTTCTTC	CASSRTSGAREQFF
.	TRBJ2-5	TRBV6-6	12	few	TGTGCCAGCAGTCGGACCTCAGAGACCCAGTACTTC	CASSRTSETQYF
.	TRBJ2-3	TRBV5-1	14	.	TGCGCCAGCAGCTTGGGCGGGGGCACAGATACGCAGTATTTT	CASSLGGGTDTQYF
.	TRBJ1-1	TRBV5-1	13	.	TGCGCCAGCAGCAGAAATATGAACACTGAAGCTTTCTTT	CASSRNMNTEAFF
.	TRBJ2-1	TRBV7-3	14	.	TGTGCCAGCAGCTTTCCTATGCTGGGCGATGAGCAGTTCTTC	CASSFPMLGDEQFF
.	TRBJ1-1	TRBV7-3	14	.	TGTGCCAGCAGCTTAAGCGGGGGGGACACTGAAGCTTTCTTT	CASSLSGGDTEAFF
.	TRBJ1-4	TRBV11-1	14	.	TGTGCCAGCAGCCAGCTCCGAGATAATGAAAAACTGTTTTTT	CASSQLRDNEKLFF
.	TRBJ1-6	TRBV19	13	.	TGTGCCAGTAGTCCCCGCAGGAATTCACCCCTCCACTTT	CASSPRRNSPLHF
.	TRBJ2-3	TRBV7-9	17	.	TGTGCCAGCAGCTTAGGGCCCCGGGTGTCGGGCACAGATACGCAGTATTTT	CASSLGPRVSGTDTQYF
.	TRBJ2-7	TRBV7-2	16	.	TGTGCCAGCAGCTTAAGGCGGCAGGGAAGCTCCTACGAGCAGTACTTC	CASSLRRQGSSYEQYF
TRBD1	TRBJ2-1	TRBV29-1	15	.	TGCAGCGTTCGAAGACGACAGGGTGCCTACAATGAGCAGTTCTTC	CSVRRRQGAYNEQFF
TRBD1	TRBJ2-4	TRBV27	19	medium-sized	TGTGCCAGCAGTTTATCGACGGGACAGCTACGCCCATTGGAAAACATTCAGTACTTC	CASSLSTGQLRPLENIQYF
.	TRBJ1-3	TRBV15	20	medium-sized	TGTGCCACCAGCAGAGATTTCCAGGGGCGGGGACGGGTCTCTGGAAACACCATATATTTT	CATSRDFQGRGRVSGNTIYF
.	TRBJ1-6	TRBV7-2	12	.	TGTGCCAGCAGCTTAGAAGGGATACCCCTCCACTTT	CASSLEGIPLHF
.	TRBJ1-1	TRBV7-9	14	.	TGTGCCAGCAGCTTGGCCCCAGGGGACACTGAAGCTTTCTTT	CASSLAPGDTEAFF
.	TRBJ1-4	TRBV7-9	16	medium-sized	TGTGCCAGCAGCTTACGGGGGACTGGGGATAATGAAAAACTGTTTTTT	CASSLRGTGDNEKLFF
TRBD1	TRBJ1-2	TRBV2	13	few	TGTGCCAGCACCTCGACAGGGGGGTATGGCTACACCTTC	CASTSTGGYGYTF
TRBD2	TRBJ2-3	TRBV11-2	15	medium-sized	TGTGCCAGCAGGCTAGCGGGAGGAGGGGCAGATACGCAGTATTTT	CASRLAGGGADTQYF
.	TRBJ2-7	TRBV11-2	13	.	TGTGCCAGCAGCTTAGAGTCTAGCTTAAAGCAGTACTTC	CASSLESSLKQYF
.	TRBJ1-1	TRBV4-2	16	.	TGTGCCAGCAGCCAAGTCCGTTCTCCAGGGAACACTGAAGCTTTCTTT	CASSQVRSPGNTEAFF
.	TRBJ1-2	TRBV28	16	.	TGTGCCAGCAGTCCCATCGCCTCGAGGGGGGACTATGGCTACACCTTC	CASSPIASRGDYGYTF
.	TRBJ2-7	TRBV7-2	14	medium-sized	TGTGCCAGCAGCTCTATGTCGCGGTCCTACGAGCAGTACTTC	CASSSMSRSYEQYF
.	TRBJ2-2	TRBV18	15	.	TGTGCCAGCTCACCACGGCGTGGGGACACCGGGGAGCTGTTTTTT	CASSPRRGDTGELFF
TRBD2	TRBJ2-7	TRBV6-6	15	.	TGTGCCAGCAGTTACCAGCGGGGGGGCCAGTACGAGCAGTACTTC	CASSYQRGGQYEQYF
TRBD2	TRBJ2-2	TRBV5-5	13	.	TGTGCCAGCAGCGCATTTAGCGGGGCGGAGCTGTTTTTT	CASSAFSGAELFF
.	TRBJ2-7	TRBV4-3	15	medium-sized	TGCGCCAGCAGCCAACTCCATGCCTACACCTACGAGCAGTACTTC	CASSQLHAYTYEQYF
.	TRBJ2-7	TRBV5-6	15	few	TGTGCCAGCAGCACCATAGCGCTTACCTCCTACGAGCAGTACTTC	CASSTIALTSYEQYF
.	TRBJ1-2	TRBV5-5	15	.	TGTGCCAGCAGCACTCAGACGCCTGGCTACTATGGCTACACCTTC	CASSTQTPGYYGYTF
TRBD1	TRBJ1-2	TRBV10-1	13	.	TGCGCCAGCAGTGAAGACAGGGACTATGGCTACACCTTC	CASSEDRDYGYTF
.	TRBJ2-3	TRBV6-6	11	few	TGTGCCAGCAGCCGCTGGGGTACGCAGTATTTT	CASSRWGTQYF
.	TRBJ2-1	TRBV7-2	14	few	TGTGCCAGCAGCTTAGCAGTAGGGCGGACAAAGCAGTTCTTC	CASSLAVGRTKQFF
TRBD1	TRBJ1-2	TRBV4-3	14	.	TGCGCCAGCAGCCCCGTGACAGGGGACTATGGCTACACCTTC	CASSPVTGDYGYTF
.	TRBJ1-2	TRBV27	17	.	TGTGCCAGCAGTTCACACCTCGGCAGGGAGGACAGTTATGGCTACACCTTC	CASSSHLGREDSYGYTF
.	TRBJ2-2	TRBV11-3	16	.	TGTGCCAGCAGCTTCATTCTGGGGGATAACACCGGGGAGCTGTTTTTT	CASSFILGDNTGELFF
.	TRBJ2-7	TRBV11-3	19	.	TGTGCCAGCAGCGGGACACGTATAGATTGGTCCACTAAACCCTACGAGCAGTACTTC	CASSGTRIDWSTKPYEQYF
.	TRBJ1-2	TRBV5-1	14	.	TGCGCCAGCAGCTGGGTGGGGTCGGTCTATGGCTACACCTTC	CASSWVGSVYGYTF
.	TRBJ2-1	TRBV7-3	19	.	TGTGCCAGCAGCCCCAAGATAAGAGGGGGGCTATTCTCCTACAATGAGCAGTTCTTC	CASSPKIRGGLFSYNEQFF
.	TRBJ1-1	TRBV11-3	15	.	TGTGCCAGCAGCCATTTAGCAGGGGCGAACACTGAAGCTTTCTTT	CASSHLAGANTEAFF
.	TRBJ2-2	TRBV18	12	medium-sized	TGTGCCAGCTCATTAGGAGGGGCGGAGCTGTTTTTT	CASSLGGAELFF
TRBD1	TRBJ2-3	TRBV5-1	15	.	TGCGCCAGCACCTGGGACAGGTCTAGCACAGATACGCAGTATTTT	CASTWDRSSTDTQYF
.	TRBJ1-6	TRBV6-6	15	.	TGTGCCAGCAGTTACAGGGAGTTTGGGGGATTCCCCCTCCACTTT	CASSYREFGGFPLHF
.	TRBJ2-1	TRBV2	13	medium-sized	TGTGCCAGCAGGCGCAGCTCCTACAATGAGCAGTTCTTC	CASRRSSYNEQFF